The 27 T cell receptor beta chains in this list originate from one sample, sequenced in a study of regulatory T cells in long-lasting Graves disease. This sample's time point: newly diagnosed GD, antithyroid drugs for less than 3 months. RNA from PBMCs was the source of the TCR library. CDR3 regions were amplified by Arm-PCR using iRepertoire HTBI primers to build TCR beta libraries. TCRdb called the multiplex PCR reads again in MiXCR, with one record for every CDR3 protein. The sample contains a few hundred thousand distinct CDR3 sequences, about a sixth of which appear only once. Sequencing was performed on peripheral blood mononuclear cells (PBMCs), taken at new diagnosis, from a patient treated with antithyroid drugs. These receptors were collected from a female donor with Graves disease.

In DNA, the CDR3 is TGTGCCAGCAGTACCGGGGGGAGGGGGCAGGAGACCCAGTACTTC. Its protein product is CASSTGGRGQETQYF. The chain employs TRBV12-3 or TRBV12-4 and TRBJ2-1; possibly TRBD1 or TRBD2 for D (7 bases each). The last part of the DNA fits TRBJ2-5 better; the J call may be wrong. This CDR3 spans 15 amino acids.

This clonotype was detected ten times or more. The J gene is TRBJ2-1, the V gene TRBV20-1, with 10 bases aligning to TRBD2. The ends lost 5 bases at V and 4 bases at J; junction bases unmatched: 8. The CDR3 is 15 residues long. Germline-derived CDR1 and CDR2 are DFQATT and SNEGSKA (reference sequence). CDR3 protein: CSAGDLAGVYNEQFF. CDR3 coding DNA: TGCAGTGCTGGTGACCTAGCGGGAGTTTACAATGAGCAGTTCTTC.

This clonotype has ten or more counts. The chain employs TRBV29-1 and TRBJ2-7, with 7 bases fitting TRBD1. Germline CDR1 SQVTM, CDR2 ANQGSEA. V gave up 6 bases and J gave up 0 bases; unmatched junction bases: 2. This CDR3 region has 12 residues. The DNA of the CDR3 is TGCAGCGTAGGACAGGCCTCCTACGAGCAGTACTTC. Translation: CSVGQASYEQYF.

This clonotype was recorded many times. CDR3 sequence: CASSEALDREDYGYTF. DNA for the CDR3: TGTGCCAGCAGTGAAGCCCTGGACAGGGAGGACTATGGCTACACCTTC. This chain links TRBV6-1 with TRBJ1-2; 8 nucleotides align to TRBD1. CDR3 length equals 16 residues. V lost 0 bases and J lost 3; bases outside the gene matches: 6. Germline V gene data show CDR1 as MNHNS and CDR2 as SASEGT.

The sample holds many counts of this clonotype. The gene calls are TRBV11-2 and TRBJ2-7, with D maybe TRBD1 (5 bases). Per the germline V gene, CDR1 is SGHAT and CDR2 is FQNNGV. This CDR3 contains 11 residues. With 6 bases removed from V and 8 bases from J, the gap between germline ends came to 11 bases. The CDR3 DNA sequence: TGTGCCAGCAGAAGTCAGGACAAGCAGTACTTC. Protein product: CASRSQDKQYF.

This clonotype has a count of ten or more. The chain couples TRBV18 to TRBJ1-5; 9 positions agree with TRBD1. Looked up from germline, CDR1 is KGHSH and CDR2 is LQKENI. The CDR3 has 17 residues. V lost 4 bases, J lost 3 bases, and 10 bases stayed unmatched. The CDR3 region has the DNA TGTGCCAGCTCACATACAGGGGGCGGGAGCACCAATCAGCCCCAGCATTTT. Translated: CASSHTGGGSTNQPQHF.

As concerns this clonotype: A read error may be the cause here, since a much bigger clone is one base away. The J gene is TRBJ2-1, the V gene TRBV7-8, with unresolved D. The V gene lost 2 bases and the J gene lost 12 bases, with 17 bases spanning the gap. The CDR3 loop spans 14 amino acids. Germline CDR1 and CDR2: SGHVS and FQNEAQ. CDR3 sequence reads: CASSLTIGEYRQFF. CDR3 bases: TGTGCCAGCAGCTTAACTATCGGTGAATATCGGCAGTTCTTC.

This clonotype was counted at least ten times. This chain joins TRBV12-3 or TRBV12-4 and TRBJ2-1; D is unresolved. V was pared by 6 bases and J by 6 bases, with 12 bases between. The CDR3 sequence is 13 residues long. The CDR3 sequence: CASSPGGSNEQFF. The DNA of the CDR3 is TGTGCCAGCAGCCCCGGCGGAAGCAATGAGCAGTTCTTC.

The chain joins TRBV19 to TRBJ1-5; D perhaps matches TRBD1 (5 bases). Trimming pared 1 base from V and 4 bases from J, leaving 17 bases between. This CDR3 region has 17 residues. The V gene's germline CDR1 is LNHDA and CDR2 SQIVND (reference sequence). The DNA of the CDR3 is TGTGCCAGTAGTATAGCCCGTGGGGGACCCAGGAATCAGCCCCAGCATTTT. Amino acids: CASSIARGGPRNQPQHF.

This clonotype came up many times. This chain connects TRBV6-2 or TRBV6-3 to TRBJ2-1; 7 bases fit TRBD2. Germline trimming cut 2 bases from V and 6 bases from J; bases unmatched to any gene: 10. Germline values: CDR1 MNHEY, CDR2 SVGEGT. CDR3 length: 16 residues. CDR3 loop: CASSYMAGENSNEQFF. The CDR3 nucleotides are TGTGCCAGCAGTTACATGGCGGGAGAAAATAGCAATGAGCAGTTCTTC.

This clonotype has a count of ten or more. The chain is built from TRBV6-2 or TRBV6-3 and TRBJ1-3; D call uncertain. The CDR3 extends over 18 amino acids. Germline CDR1 and CDR2: MNHEY and SVGEGT. The V and J ends lost 0 bases and 1 base respectively, with 16 bases between them. The chain's CDR3 is CASSYSTGYRVSGNTIYF. The CDR3 DNA sequence: TGTGCCAGCAGTTACTCGACGGGTTACCGTGTTTCTGGAAACACCATATATTTT.

The sample holds many counts of this clonotype. V is TRBV20-1 and J is TRBJ2-2, with 11 bases aligning to TRBD2. The CDR3 loop spans 16 amino acids. Germline V gene lookup returns CDR1 DFQATT and CDR2 SNEGSKA (reference sequence). Trimming cost V 4 bases and J 6 bases; bases outside gene matches: 10. The CDR3 nucleotides are TGCAGTGCTACCCCTAGCGGGAGGTTGCAAGCCGGGGAGCTGTTTTTT. Translation: CSATPSGRLQAGELFF.

This rearrangement joins TRBV7-9 to TRBJ1-2; possible D gene TRBD1, 6 bases. CDR3 length: 13 residues. Germline V CDR1 and CDR2: SEHNR, FQNEAQ (reference sequence). Trimming left V 6 bases short and J 8 bases short, with 16 bases between. CDR3 coding DNA: TGTGCCAGCAGTTCCGCCAGGGGTGAGGGCTACACCTTC. The encoded protein is CASSSARGEGYTF.

The chain has TRBV4-3 and TRBJ2-2; 10 nucleotides line up with TRBD2. The length of the CDR3 is 18 residues. Germline loops: CDR1 LGHNA, CDR2 YSLEER. Losses at the gene ends were 3 bases for V and 2 bases for J; bases not matched to a gene: 9. The CDR3: CASSHNPASGSNTGELFF. In nucleotides, the CDR3 is TGCGCCAGCAGCCATAACCCCGCTAGCGGGAGTAACACCGGGGAGCTGTTTTTT.

This clonotype was observed many times. The J gene is TRBJ2-3, the V gene TRBV25-1; no clear D. The length of the CDR3 is 11 residues. CDR1 and CDR2 from the germline V gene are MGHDK and SYGVNS. V gave up 4 bases and J gave up 5 bases, with 4 bases separating them. CDR3 bases: TGTGCCAGCAGTGGCAGAGATACGCAGTATTTT. Its translation is CASSGRDTQYF.

As regards this clonotype: Being one base from a much bigger clone, this may be a read error. This chain uses TRBV5-5 with TRBJ2-7; a weak D match, TRBD1 (6 bases). This CDR3 region has 17 residues. Trimming pared 7 bases from V and 6 bases from J, leaving 29 bases between. Germline lookup yields CDR1 SGHKS and CDR2 YYEKEE (reference sequence). The CDR3 coding sequence is TGTGCCAGCTCCGGGACACCCGGAGAGGGCTCATGGCTCGAGCAGTACTTC. Protein sequence: CASSGTPGEGSWLEQYF.

The sample holds many counts of this clonotype. The gene calls are TRBV12-5 and TRBJ2-1; 7 nucleotides agree with TRBD2. This CDR3 is built from 17 residues. V trimming: 0 bases; J trimming: 5 bases; junction bases outside the gene matches: 10. Germline V CDR1 and CDR2: LGHNT, FRNRAP. CDR3 bases: TGTGCTAGTGGTTTGGTACTGGGGGGAGGGGAGAACAATGAGCAGTTCTTC. Residues: CASGLVLGGGENNEQFF.

Concerning this clonotype itself: One end of the junction is discordant with germline, which a read error may explain. The chain is built from TRBV5-1 and TRBJ2-5; tentatively, D is TRBD1 or TRBD2 (6 bases each). The CDR3 runs 15 residues. Germline values: CDR1 SGHRS, CDR2 YFSETQ. CDR3 DNA sequence: TGTGCCAGCAGCCCCGACATGGGGGGCACGGAGACCCAGTACTTC. Translation gives CASSPDMGGTETQYF.

This clonotype appeared a few times. This chain connects TRBV29-1 to TRBJ2-2; either TRBD1 or TRBD2 may supply D (5 bases each). Between the trimmed V and J ends, which lost 1 base and 3 bases, there was a span of 15 bases. From germline, CDR1 is SQVTM and CDR2 ANQGSEA. This CDR3 region has 16 residues. In DNA form, the CDR3 reads TGCAGCGTTGAAGCGGCAGGGACCTTTCACACCGGGGAGCTGTTTTTT. It translates to CSVEAAGTFHTGELFF.

This clonotype was recorded at least ten times. The J gene is TRBJ2-7, the V gene TRBV28, with TRBD2 matching over 8 bases. J was trimmed by 0 bases and V by 6 bases; bases with no gene match: 1. This CDR3 region has 13 residues. The germline V gene encodes CDR1 MDHEN and CDR2 SYDVKM. Here the CDR3 reads CASSGLASYEQYF. Here the CDR3 DNA reads TGTGCCAGCAGCGGACTAGCCTCCTACGAGCAGTACTTC.

This clonotype was counted between two and nine times. CDR3 protein: CASSEPSGRPETQYF. CDR3 nucleotides: TGTGCCAGCAGTGAGCCTAGCGGGAGACCTGAGACCCAGTACTTC. This rearrangement joins TRBV2 to TRBJ2-5, with TRBD2 matching over 10 bases. There are 15 residues in the CDR3. The trim removed 3 bases at V and 5 bases at J, leaving 6 bases unmatched. CDR1 SNHLY and CDR2 FYNNEI come from the germline V gene.

This clonotype was counted many times. V and J are TRBV7-8 and TRBJ2-7; possibly TRBD1 for D (6 bases). The CDR3 runs 17 residues. V lost 1 base to trimming and J lost 1 base, with 17 bases between them. Germline V CDR1 and CDR2: SGHVS, FQNEAQ. CDR3 residues: CASSLEGFRDNSYEQYF. In nucleotides, the CDR3 is TGTGCCAGCAGCTTAGAGGGGTTTAGGGACAATTCCTACGAGCAGTACTTC.

This clonotype was picked up many times. The V and J genes are TRBV10-1 and TRBJ1-2; possibly TRBD1 for D (6 bases). The CDR3 is 13 amino acids. V gave up 6 bases and J gave up 2 bases, with 10 bases separating them. Germline V gene data show CDR1 as WNHNN and CDR2 as SYGVQD (reference sequence). CDR3 in amino acids: CASSDRMNYGYTF. In DNA, the CDR3 is TGCGCCAGCAGCGACAGGATGAACTATGGCTACACCTTC.

Here the CDR3 reads CASSLGAGGSSDTQYF. In DNA form, the CDR3 reads TGTGCCAGCAGCTTAGGAGCGGGAGGGAGTTCAGATACGCAGTATTTT. This chain connects TRBV7-8 to TRBJ2-3; 10 bases map to TRBD2. Germline V gene sequence: CDR1 SGHVS, CDR2 FQNEAQ. The ends lost 1 base at V and 4 bases at J; junction bases unmatched: 5. The CDR3 loop spans 16 amino acids.

The V call is TRBV12-3 or TRBV12-4, the J call TRBJ2-3; possible D gene TRBD1, 6 bases. V was shortened by 0 bases and J by 9 bases, with 13 bases between the two germline ends. The CDR3 is 14 amino acids. The CDR3 sequence: CASSLAGTHDTQYF. The CDR3 nucleotides are TGTGCCAGCAGTTTAGCGGGGACACATGACACGCAGTATTTT.

This clonotype was seen ten or more times. V usage is TRBV20-1 and J usage is TRBJ2-3; 8 positions agree with TRBD1. The trim removed 6 bases at V and 2 bases at J, leaving 1 base unmatched. Looked up from germline, CDR1 is DFQATT and CDR2 is SNEGSKA (reference sequence). The length of the CDR3 is 12 residues. The CDR3 reads CSAGQDTDTQYF. DNA of the CDR3: TGCAGTGCGGGACAGGACACAGATACGCAGTATTTT.

This clonotype was counted a few times. V usage is TRBV19 and J usage is TRBJ1-2, with D hard to call. Germline V CDR1 and CDR2: LNHDA, SQIVND (reference sequence). Trimming stripped 5 bases from V and 7 bases from J, with 11 bases between. The CDR3 is 12 residues long. The CDR3 DNA follows: TGTGCCAGTAGTCCACTGGGTACTGGCTACACCTTC. This translates into CASSPLGTGYTF. The whole variable domain, filled in from reference TRBV19 and TRBJ1-2, reads DGGITQSPKYLFRKEGQNVTLSCEQNLNHDAMYWYRQDPGQGLRLIYYSQIVNDFQKGDIAEGYSVSREKKESFPLTVTSAQKNPTAFYLCASSPLGTGYTFGSGTRLTVV.